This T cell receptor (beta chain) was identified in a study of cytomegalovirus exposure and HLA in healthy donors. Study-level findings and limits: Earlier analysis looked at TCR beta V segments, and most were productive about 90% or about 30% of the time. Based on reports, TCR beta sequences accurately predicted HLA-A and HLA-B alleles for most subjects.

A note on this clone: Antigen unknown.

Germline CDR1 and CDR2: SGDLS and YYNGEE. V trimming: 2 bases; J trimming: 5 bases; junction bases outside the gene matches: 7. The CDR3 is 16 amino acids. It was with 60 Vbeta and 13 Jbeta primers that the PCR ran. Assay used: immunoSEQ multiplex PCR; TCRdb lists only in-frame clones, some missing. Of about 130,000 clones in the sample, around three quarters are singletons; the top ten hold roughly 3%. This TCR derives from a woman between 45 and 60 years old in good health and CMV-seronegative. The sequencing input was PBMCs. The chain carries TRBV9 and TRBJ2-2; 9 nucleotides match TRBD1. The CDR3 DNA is TGTGCCAGCAGCGTTTCCGGGACAGGGTGGACCGGGGAGCTGTTTTTT. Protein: CASSVSGTGWTGELFF.